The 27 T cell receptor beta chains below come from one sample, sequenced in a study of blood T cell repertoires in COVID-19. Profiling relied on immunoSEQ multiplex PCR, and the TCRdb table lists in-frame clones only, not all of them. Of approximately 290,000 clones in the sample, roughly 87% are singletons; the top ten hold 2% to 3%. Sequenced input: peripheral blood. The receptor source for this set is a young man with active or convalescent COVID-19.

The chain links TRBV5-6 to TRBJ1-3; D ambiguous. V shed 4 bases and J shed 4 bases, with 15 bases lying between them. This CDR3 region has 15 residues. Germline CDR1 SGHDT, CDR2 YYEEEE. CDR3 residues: CASSNYPVAGNTIYF. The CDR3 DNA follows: TGTGCCAGCAGCAACTACCCAGTTGCAGGAAACACCATATATTTT.

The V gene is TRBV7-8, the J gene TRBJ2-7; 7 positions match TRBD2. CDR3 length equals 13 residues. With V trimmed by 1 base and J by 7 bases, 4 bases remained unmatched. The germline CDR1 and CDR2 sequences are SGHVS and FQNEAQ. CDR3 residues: CASSLGAGVEQYF. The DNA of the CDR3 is TGTGCCAGCAGCTTAGGGGCGGGAGTTGAGCAGTACTTC.

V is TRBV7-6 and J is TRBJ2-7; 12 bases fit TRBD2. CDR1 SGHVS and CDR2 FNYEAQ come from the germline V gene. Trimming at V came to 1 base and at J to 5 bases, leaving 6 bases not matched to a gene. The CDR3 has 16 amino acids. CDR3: CASSLEASGRANEQYF. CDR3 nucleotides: TGTGCCAGCAGCTTAGAGGCTAGCGGGAGGGCGAACGAGCAGTACTTC.

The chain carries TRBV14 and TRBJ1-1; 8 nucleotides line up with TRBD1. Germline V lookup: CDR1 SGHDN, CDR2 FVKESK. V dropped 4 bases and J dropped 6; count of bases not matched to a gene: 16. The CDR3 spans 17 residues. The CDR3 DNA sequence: TGTGCCAGCAGCCCGACCCCTCGGACAGGGATAATTTCTGAAGCTTTCTTT. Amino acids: CASSPTPRTGIISEAFF.

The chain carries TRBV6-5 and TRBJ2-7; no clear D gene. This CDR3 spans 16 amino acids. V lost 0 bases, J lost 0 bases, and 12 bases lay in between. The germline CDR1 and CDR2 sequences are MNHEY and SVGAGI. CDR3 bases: TGTGCCAGCAGTTACTCGAGTACAGATCCCTCCTACGAGCAGTACTTC. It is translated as CASSYSSTDPSYEQYF.

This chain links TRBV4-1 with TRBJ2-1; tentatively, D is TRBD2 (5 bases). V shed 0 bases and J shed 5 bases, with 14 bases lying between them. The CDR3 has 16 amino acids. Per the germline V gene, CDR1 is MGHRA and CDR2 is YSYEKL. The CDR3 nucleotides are TGCGCCAGCAGCCAAGATACTCAACGGGGTAACAATGAGCAGTTCTTC. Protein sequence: CASSQDTQRGNNEQFF.

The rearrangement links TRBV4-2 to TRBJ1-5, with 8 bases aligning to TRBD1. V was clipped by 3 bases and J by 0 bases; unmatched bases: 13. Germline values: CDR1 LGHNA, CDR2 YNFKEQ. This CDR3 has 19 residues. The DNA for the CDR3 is TGTGCCAGCAGCCACGGACCGGGACAGGAGCTAAATAGCAATCAGCCCCAGCATTTT. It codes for CASSHGPGQELNSNQPQHF.

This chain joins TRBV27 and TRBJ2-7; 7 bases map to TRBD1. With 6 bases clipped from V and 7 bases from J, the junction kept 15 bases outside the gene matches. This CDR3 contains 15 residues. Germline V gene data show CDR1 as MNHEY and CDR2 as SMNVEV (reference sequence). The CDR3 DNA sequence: TGTGCCAGCAGCTTGCCCGGCAGGGGGTATCATGAGCAGTACTTC. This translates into CASSLPGRGYHEQYF.

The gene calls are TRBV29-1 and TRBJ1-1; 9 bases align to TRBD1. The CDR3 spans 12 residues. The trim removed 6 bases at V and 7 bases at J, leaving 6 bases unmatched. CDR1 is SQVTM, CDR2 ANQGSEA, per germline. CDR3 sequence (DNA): TGCAGCGTGCCTGGGACAGGGTATGAAGCTTTCTTT. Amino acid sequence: CSVPGTGYEAFF.

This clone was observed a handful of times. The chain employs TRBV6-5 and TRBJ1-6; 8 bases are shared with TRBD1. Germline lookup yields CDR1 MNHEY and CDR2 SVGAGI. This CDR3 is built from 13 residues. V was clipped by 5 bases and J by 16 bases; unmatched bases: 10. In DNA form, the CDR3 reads TGTGCCAGCAGTCAACCGGGACAGGCCAGACTCCACTTT. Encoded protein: CASSQPGQARLHF.

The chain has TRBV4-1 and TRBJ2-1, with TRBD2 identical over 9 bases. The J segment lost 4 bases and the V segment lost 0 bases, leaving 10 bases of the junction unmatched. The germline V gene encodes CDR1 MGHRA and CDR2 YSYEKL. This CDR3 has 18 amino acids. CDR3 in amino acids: CASSQESRLAGRYNEQFF. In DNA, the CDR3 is TGCGCCAGCAGCCAAGAAAGTAGGCTAGCGGGGAGGTACAATGAGCAGTTCTTC.

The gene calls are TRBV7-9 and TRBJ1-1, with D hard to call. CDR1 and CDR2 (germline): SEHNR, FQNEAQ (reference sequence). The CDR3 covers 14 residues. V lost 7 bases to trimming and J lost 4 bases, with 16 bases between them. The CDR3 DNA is TGTGCCAGCAACTCGGAGGGTTCGACCACTGAAGCTTTCTTT. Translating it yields CASNSEGSTTEAFF.

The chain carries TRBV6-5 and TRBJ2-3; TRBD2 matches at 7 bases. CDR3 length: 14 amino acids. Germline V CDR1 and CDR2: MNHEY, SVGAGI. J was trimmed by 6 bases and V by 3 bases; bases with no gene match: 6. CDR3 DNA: TGTGCCAGCAGTTATCCGGGACTATCCGATACGCAGTATTTT. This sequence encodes CASSYPGLSDTQYF.

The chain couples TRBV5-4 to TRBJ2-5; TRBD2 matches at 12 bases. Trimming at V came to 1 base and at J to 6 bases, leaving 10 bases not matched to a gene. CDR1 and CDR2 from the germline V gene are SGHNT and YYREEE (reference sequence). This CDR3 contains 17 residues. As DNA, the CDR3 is TGTGCCAGCAGCTTGCCCCATACTAGCGGGGGGAAACAGACCCAGTACTTC. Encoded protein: CASSLPHTSGGKQTQYF.

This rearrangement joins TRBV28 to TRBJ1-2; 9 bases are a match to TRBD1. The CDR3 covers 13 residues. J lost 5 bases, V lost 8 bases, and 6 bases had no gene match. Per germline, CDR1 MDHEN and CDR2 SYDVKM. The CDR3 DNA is TGTGCCAGCGGGGACAGGGTAATTTATGGCTACACCTTC. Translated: CASGDRVIYGYTF.

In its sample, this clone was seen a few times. The DNA for the CDR3 is TGTGCCAGCAGCCAACCGGGACAAGTGAACACTGAAGCTTTCTTT. It specifies CASSQPGQVNTEAFF. The rearrangement joins TRBV4-2 to TRBJ1-1, with D possibly matching TRBD1 (6 bases). Germline CDR1 is LGHNA and CDR2 is YNFKEQ. The V end lost 2 bases, the J end lost 0 bases, and 10 bases lay between the germline ends. This CDR3 is 15 amino acids long.

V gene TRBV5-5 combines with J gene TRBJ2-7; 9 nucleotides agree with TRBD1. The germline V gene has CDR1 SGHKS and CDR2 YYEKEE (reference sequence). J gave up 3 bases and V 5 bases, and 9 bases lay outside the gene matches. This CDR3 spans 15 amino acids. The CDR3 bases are TGTGCCAGCAGGCGGACAGGGGAGGGTGGCTACGAGCAGTACTTC. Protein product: CASRRTGEGGYEQYF.

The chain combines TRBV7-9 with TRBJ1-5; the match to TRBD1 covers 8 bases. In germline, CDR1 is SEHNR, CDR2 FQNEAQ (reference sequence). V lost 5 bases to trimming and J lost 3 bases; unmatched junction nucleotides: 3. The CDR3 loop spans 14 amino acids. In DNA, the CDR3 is TGTGCCAGCAGCAAGGACAGGGACAATCAGCCCCAGCATTTT. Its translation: CASSKDRDNQPQHF.

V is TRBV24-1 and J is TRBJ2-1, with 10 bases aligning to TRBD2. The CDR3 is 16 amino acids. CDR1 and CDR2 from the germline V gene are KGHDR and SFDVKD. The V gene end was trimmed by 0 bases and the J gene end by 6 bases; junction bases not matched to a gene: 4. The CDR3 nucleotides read TGTGCCACCAGTGATTTGTCTAGCGGGGGATCCAATGAGCAGTTCTTC. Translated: CATSDLSSGGSNEQFF.

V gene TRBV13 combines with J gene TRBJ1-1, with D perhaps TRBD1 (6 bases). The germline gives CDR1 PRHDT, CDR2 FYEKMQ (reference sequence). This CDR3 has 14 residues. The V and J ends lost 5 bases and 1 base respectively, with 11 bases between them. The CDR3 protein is CASSEIQGNTEAFF. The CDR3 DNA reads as TGTGCCAGCAGCGAAATACAGGGGAACACTGAAGCTTTCTTT.

The chain's CDR3 is CASSLSAYRGLRHEQYF. CDR3 sequence (DNA): TGTGCCAGCAGCTTGTCTGCCTACAGGGGTCTGAGACACGAGCAGTACTTC. The V gene is TRBV5-6, the J gene TRBJ2-7, with 7 nucleotides matching TRBD1. The CDR3 contains 17 residues. Germline CDR1 SGHDT, CDR2 YYEEEE. V trimming: 1 base; J trimming: 5 bases; junction bases outside the gene matches: 15.

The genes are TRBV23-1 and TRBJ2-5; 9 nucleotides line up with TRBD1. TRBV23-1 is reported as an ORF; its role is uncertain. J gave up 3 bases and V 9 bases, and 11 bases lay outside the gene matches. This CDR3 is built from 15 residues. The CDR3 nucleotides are TGCGCCAGAATTCCGGGACAGGGTAACGAAGAGACCCAGTACTTC. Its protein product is CARIPGQGNEETQYF.

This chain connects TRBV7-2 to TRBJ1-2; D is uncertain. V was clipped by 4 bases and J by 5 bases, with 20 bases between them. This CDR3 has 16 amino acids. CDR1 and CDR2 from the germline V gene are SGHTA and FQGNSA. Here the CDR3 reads CASSSTLIDIRYGYTF. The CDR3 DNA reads TGTGCCAGCAGCTCCACATTAATCGACATCCGTTATGGCTACACCTTC.

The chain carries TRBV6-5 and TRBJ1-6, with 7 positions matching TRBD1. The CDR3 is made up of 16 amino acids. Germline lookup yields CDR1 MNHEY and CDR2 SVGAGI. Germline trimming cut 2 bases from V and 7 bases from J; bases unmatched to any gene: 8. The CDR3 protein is CASSYVDGTENSPLHF. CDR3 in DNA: TGTGCCAGCAGTTACGTGGACGGGACAGAGAATTCACCCCTCCACTTT.

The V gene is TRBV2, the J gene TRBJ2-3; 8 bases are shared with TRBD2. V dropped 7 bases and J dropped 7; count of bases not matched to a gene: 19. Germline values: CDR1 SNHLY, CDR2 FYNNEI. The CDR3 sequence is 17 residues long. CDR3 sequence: CASITRISGVRLYTQYF. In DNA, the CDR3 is TGTGCCAGCATAACCAGGATTAGCGGGGTCCGTTTGTATACGCAGTATTTT.

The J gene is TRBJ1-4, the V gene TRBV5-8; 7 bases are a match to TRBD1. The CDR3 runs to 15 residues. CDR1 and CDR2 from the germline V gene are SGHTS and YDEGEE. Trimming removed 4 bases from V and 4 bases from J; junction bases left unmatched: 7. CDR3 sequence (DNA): TGTGCCAGCAGCCCCGGGACAGATCTTAATGAAAAACTGTTTTTT. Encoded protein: CASSPGTDLNEKLFF. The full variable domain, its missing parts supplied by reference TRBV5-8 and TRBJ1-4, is EAGVTQSPTHLIKTRGQQATLRCSPISGHTSVYWYQQALGLGLQFLLWYDEGEERNRGNFPPRFSGRQFPNYSSELNVNALELEDSALYLCASSPGTDLNEKLFFGSGTQLSVL.

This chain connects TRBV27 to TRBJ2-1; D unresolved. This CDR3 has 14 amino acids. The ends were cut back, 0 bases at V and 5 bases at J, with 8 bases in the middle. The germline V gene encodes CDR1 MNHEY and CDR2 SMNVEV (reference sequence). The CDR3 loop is CASSLSSPDNEQFF. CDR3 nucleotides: TGTGCCAGCAGTTTATCCTCCCCCGACAATGAGCAGTTCTTC.